This T cell receptor (beta chain) was sequenced in a study of beta chain features in type 1 diabetes. Study observations and caveats: Compared to healthy donors, patients appeared to have naive, central memory and Treg TCRB repertoires that were more alike. All four CD4+ subsets from Type 1 diabetes patients carried moderately but significantly shorter TCRB CDR3s.

To note about this clone: Its antigen is as yet unknown.

The sequenced template was cDNA made from the entire isolated RNA. Measured with immunoSEQ multiplex PCR; TCRdb has only the in-frame clones, and not every one. The sample has approximately 37,000 clones, around 48% seen once. The specimen sequenced was central memory CD4+ T cells from blood. The sequence derives from a woman aged 18-30 years in good health.

The CDR3 reads CASSLAPGTGELFF. The DNA for the CDR3 is TGTGCCAGCAGCTTAGCGCCCGGCACCGGGGAGCTGTTTTTT. This rearrangement joins TRBV11-2 to TRBJ2-2; D ambiguous. The V gene lost 1 base and the J gene lost 4 bases, with 7 bases spanning the gap. Germline V lookup: CDR1 SGHAT, CDR2 FQNNGV. The CDR3 is 14 amino acids.